Presented here are 14 T cell receptor beta chains from one specimen sequenced in a study of shared clonotypes between healthy human individuals. The method was immunoSEQ multiplex PCR; TCRdb's version includes in-frame clones alone and lacks a portion of them. The sample contains 2 million to 2.5 million clones, approximately 94% of which appear only once. Sequencing was carried out using naive CD4+ T cells sorted from blood. Described subset: CD45RA+ positively selected. The receptors derive from a young man in good health.

The V and J genes are TRBV6-1 and TRBJ1-6; D perhaps matches TRBD1 (6 bases). Germline assignment: CDR1 MNHNS and CDR2 SASEGT. The CDR3 is made up of 16 amino acids. V was shortened by 1 base and J by 9 bases, with 16 bases between the two germline ends. The CDR3 is CASSEEGQTGVSPLHF. The CDR3 bases are TGTGCCAGCAGTGAAGAAGGGCAGACAGGAGTTTCACCCCTCCACTTT.

To note about this clone: This same CDR3 is encoded by further DNA sequences in the sample. The chain uses TRBV30 and TRBJ2-3; D is ambiguous. CDR3 size: 12 residues. Trimming left V 1 base short and J 3 bases short, with 5 bases between. Germline CDR1 is GTSNPN and CDR2 is SVGIG (reference sequence). The CDR3 nucleotides read TGTGCCTGGAGTGAGAGTACAGATACGCAGTATTTT. It yields the protein CAWSESTDTQYF. Variable domain in full (rest from reference TRBV30 and TRBJ2-3): SQTIHQWPATLVQPVGSPLSLECTVEGTSNPNLYWYRQAAGRGLQLLFYSVGIGQISSEVPQNLSASRPQDRQFILSSKKLLLSDSGFYLCAWSESTDTQYFGPGTRLTVL.

This chain connects TRBV28 to TRBJ1-2, with 8 bases matching TRBD1. The CDR3 runs to 12 residues. Germline V CDR1 and CDR2: MDHEN, SYDVKM. Trimming removed 10 bases from V and 4 bases from J; junction bases left unmatched: 5. The CDR3 is CATNDRGYGYTF. The DNA of the CDR3 is TGTGCCACAAATGACAGGGGCTATGGCTACACCTTC.

This chain joins TRBV5-4 and TRBJ2-1; D uncertain. The CDR3 extends over 12 amino acids. Trimming stripped 4 bases from V and 7 bases from J, with 9 bases between. Per germline, CDR1 SGHNT and CDR2 YYREEE (reference sequence). The CDR3: CASSPWGNEQFF. The DNA for the CDR3 is TGTGCCAGCAGCCCTTGGGGAAATGAGCAGTTCTTC.

CDR3 DNA sequence: TGCAGCGTTGCCTGGGTACTAGCGGGTTACAATGAGCAGTTCTTC. Amino acids: CSVAWVLAGYNEQFF. The V gene is TRBV29-1, the J gene TRBJ2-1, with TRBD2 identical over 9 bases. Germline V gene lookup returns CDR1 SQVTM and CDR2 ANQGSEA. This CDR3 has 15 residues. The V gene end was trimmed by 4 bases and the J gene end by 4 bases; junction bases not matched to a gene: 8.

This clone was seen just once. This CDR3 reads CAITGGGSPGELFF. In nucleotides, the CDR3 is TGTGCCATCACGGGAGGGGGCAGCCCCGGGGAGCTGTTTTTT. The chain recombines TRBV10-3 with TRBJ2-2; D may be TRBD2 (8 bases). This CDR3 is built from 14 residues. The germline V gene encodes CDR1 ENHRY and CDR2 SYGVKD. Between the trimmed V and J ends, which lost 7 bases and 6 bases, there was a span of 15 bases.

The rearrangement uses TRBV10-3 and TRBJ2-5; D is possibly TRBD2 (5 bases). CDR3 size: 14 residues. CDR1 ENHRY and CDR2 SYGVKD come from the germline V gene. The V and J ends lost 0 bases and 3 bases respectively, with 8 bases between them. This CDR3 is CAISESRTEETQYF. The CDR3 coding sequence is TGTGCCATCAGTGAGTCGAGGACTGAAGAGACCCAGTACTTC.

The V and J genes are TRBV6-1 and TRBJ1-1; D may be TRBD1 (5 bases). V shed 1 base and J shed 0 bases, with 9 bases lying between them. The CDR3 consists of 15 residues. CDR1 is MNHNS, CDR2 SASEGT, per germline. CDR3 amino acids: CASSEEGPMNTEAFF. The DNA for the CDR3 is TGTGCCAGCAGTGAAGAGGGGCCCATGAACACTGAAGCTTTCTTT.

The rearrangement links TRBV28 to TRBJ2-7, with D possibly matching TRBD2 (7 bases). V gave up 1 base and J gave up 5 bases, with 18 bases separating them. The CDR3 has 16 residues. CDR1 MDHEN and CDR2 SYDVKM come from the germline V gene. The CDR3 loop is CASSLLGLGGLHEQYF. CDR3 coding DNA: TGTGCCAGCAGTTTATTAGGACTAGGGGGTTTACACGAGCAGTACTTC.

The chain combines TRBV4-1 with TRBJ2-5; 11 bases are shared with TRBD2. The germline V gene encodes CDR1 MGHRA and CDR2 YSYEKL. The trim removed 1 base at V and 2 bases at J, leaving 0 bases unmatched. This CDR3 contains 15 residues. CDR3 sequence: CASSQGLAGQETQYF. CDR3 DNA: TGCGCCAGCAGCCAAGGACTAGCGGGGCAAGAGACCCAGTACTTC.

This clone showed up just once. The V call is TRBV21-1, the J call TRBJ2-5; the table's D call, TRBD1, was not checked against the DNA. TRBV21-1 is a listed pseudogene. This CDR3 region has 17 residues. Here the CDR3 reads CASSNMGLNLPQETQYF. The CDR3, as DNA: TGTGCCAGCAGCAACATGGGCCTAAACCTCCCACAAGAGACCCAGTACTTC.

The rearrangement links TRBV15 to TRBJ2-6; no firm D call. The germline gives CDR1 LNHNV, CDR2 YYDKDF (reference sequence). This CDR3 has 18 residues. The V gene lost 2 bases and the J gene lost 0 bases, with 14 bases spanning the gap. CDR3 loop: CATSRYSGPSSGANVLTF. CDR3 in DNA: TGTGCCACCAGCAGATACTCAGGTCCTTCCTCTGGGGCCAACGTCCTGACTTTC. The whole variable domain, filled in from reference TRBV15 and TRBJ2-6, reads DAMVIQNPRYQVTQFGKPVTLSCSQTLNHNVMYWYQQKSSQAPKLLFHYYDKDFNNEADTPDNFQSRRPNTSFCFLDIRSPGLGDTAMYLCATSRYSGPSSGANVLTFGAGSRLTVL.

This clone has a single count. This chain uses TRBV7-2 with TRBJ1-1; 9 bases match TRBD1. Germline lookup yields CDR1 SGHTA and CDR2 FQGNSA. The V segment lost 5 bases and the J segment 8 bases; nucleotides outside the gene matches: 15. The CDR3 runs 16 residues. In DNA, the CDR3 is TGTGCCAGCAGCCCTAGCGCCGGGGCCGGGACAGGGGAAGCTTTCTTT. Amino acid sequence: CASSPSAGAGTGEAFF. Full variable domain (remainder filled in from reference TRBV7-2 and TRBJ1-1): GAGVSQSPSNKVTEKGKDVELRCDPISGHTALYWYRQSLGQGLEFLIYFQGNSAPDKSGLPSDRFSAERTGGSVSTLTIQRTQQEDSAVYLCASSPSAGAGTGEAFFGQGTRLTVV.

This chain links TRBV11-2 with TRBJ2-2; D unresolved. The CDR3 contains 18 residues. V lost 1 base and J lost 6, with 21 bases in between. From germline, CDR1 is SGHAT and CDR2 FQNNGV. The CDR3 region is CASSLVRGRPGHAGELFF. The CDR3 region has the DNA TGTGCCAGCAGCTTAGTACGCGGACGGCCAGGCCATGCCGGGGAGCTGTTTTTT.